This TCR beta chain derives from a study of response to subunit inactivated influenza vaccine. Study-wide results and caveats: After each seasonal influenza vaccination, few new T cells are recruited, the authors suggested.

TCRdb independently ran MiXCR on the RT-PCR reads; one entry per CDR3 protein. The top ten hold less than 9% of the sample, which has hundreds of thousands of distinct CDR3 sequences, roughly 14% seen once. Comments on this clonotype: The antigen remains unidentified.

CDR1 is DFQATT, CDR2 SNEGSKA, per germline (reference sequence). V trimming: 0 bases; J trimming: 5 bases; junction bases outside the gene matches: 12. The CDR3 is 16 amino acids. The chain joins TRBV20-1 to TRBJ2-5, with 7 bases lining up with TRBD1. The clonotype originates from a man between 50 and 59 years old who received an inactivated influenza vaccine. Sequences were derived from PBMCs from blood, sampled approximately 15 days before vaccination. In DNA form, the CDR3 reads TGCAGTGCTAGAGATGACAGACAGGGTATTAGGGAGACCCAGTACTTC. Translation gives CSARDDRQGIRETQYF.